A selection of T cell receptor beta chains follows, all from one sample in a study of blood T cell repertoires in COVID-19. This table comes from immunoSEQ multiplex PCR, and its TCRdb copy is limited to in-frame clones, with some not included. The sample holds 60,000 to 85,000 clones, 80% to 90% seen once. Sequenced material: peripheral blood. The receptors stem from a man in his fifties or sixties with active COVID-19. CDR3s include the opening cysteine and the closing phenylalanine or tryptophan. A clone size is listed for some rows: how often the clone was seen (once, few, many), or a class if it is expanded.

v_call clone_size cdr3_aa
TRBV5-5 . CASSPGYSGIGYYGYTF
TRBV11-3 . CASSPGLAGGITDTQYF
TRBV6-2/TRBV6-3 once CASSDSHTSYEQYF
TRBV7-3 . CASSSGLADEQFF
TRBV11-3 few CASSPGLAGWYEQYF
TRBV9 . CASSVGDRLGEEKLFF
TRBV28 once CASSFFRTGGLSELFF
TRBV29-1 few CSVEISGRGNEQFF
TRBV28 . CASSLPPGQGRGGNTEAFF
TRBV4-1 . CASSRGQGDSGANVLTF
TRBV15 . CATQRGLQETQYF
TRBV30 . CAWTQGAGQPQHF
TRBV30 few CAWASGTGLFGYTF
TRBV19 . CASSIDLWSRGRRETQYF
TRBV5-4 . CASSLQGAQTGELFF
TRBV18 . CASSPGGRGKNIQYF
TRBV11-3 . CASSTGGATNEKLFF
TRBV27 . CASSRSGTLYNEQFF
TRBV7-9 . CASCTGTAYNEQFF
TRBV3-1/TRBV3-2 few CASSHITQGARNTIYF
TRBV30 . CAWNGQGRGNTIYF
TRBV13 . CASSTYSGRLYEQYF
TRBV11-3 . CASSLDYWGGGPSYNEQFF
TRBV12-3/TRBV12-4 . CASSLVGGQPQHF
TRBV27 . CASSGSRDRHYEQYF
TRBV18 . CASSPTHLNTEAFF
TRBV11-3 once CASSLGGGPGEQYF